These 2 T cell receptor beta chains came from one sample sequenced in a study of graft-versus-host responses after intestinal transplantation. Clones were sequenced by immunoSEQ multiplex PCR, and TCRdb holds only the in-frame ones, with some missing. Among about 27,000 clones, approximately 93% were seen once, and the ten largest hold about 0.49%. Here the sequenced sample was PBMCs, taken 18 days after transplant. The receptors derive from a human patient who received an intestinal transplant, so some T cells may come from the graft donor.

This chain links TRBV11-2 with TRBJ2-5; no clear D gene. Trimming shortened V by 1 base and J by 5 bases, and 8 bases separated the two germline ends. CDR1 is SGHAT, CDR2 FQNNGV, per germline. The CDR3 has 13 residues. As DNA, the CDR3 is TGTGCCAGCAGCTTAGTAGGACGGGAGACCCAGTACTTC. It yields the protein CASSLVGRETQYF.

The chain carries TRBV7-8 and TRBJ1-4; a possible D gene is TRBD1 (6 bases). Germline V gives CDR1 SGHVS, CDR2 FQNEAQ. Between the trimmed V and J ends, which lost 6 bases and 4 bases, there was a span of 12 bases. The length of the CDR3 is 14 residues. The DNA of the CDR3 is TGTGCCAGCAGTCTGGACAGACGTAATGAAAAACTGTTTTTT. The encoded protein is CASSLDRRNEKLFF.